This record covers a single TCR beta chain. As yet, its antigen is unknown. The data stem from a study of T cell responses to AZD1222 COVID-19 vaccine. The study's findings and limits: Donors were largely white British and mainly female; clonal diversity was possibly underestimated. Increases in Spike-specific TCR breadth and depth were seen after two AZD1222 doses.

TCRdb's copy holds only in-frame clones and misses some; the assay was immunoSEQ multiplex PCR. The table has approximately 110,000 clones, about nine tenths seen once; the top ten hold roughly 1.3%. The junction had 8 bases not matched to a gene; V was cut back by 4 bases and J by 2 bases. Germline lookup yields CDR1 SGHRS and CDR2 YFSETQ. The CDR3 loop spans 15 amino acids. The rearrangement uses TRBV5-1 and TRBJ2-5, with TRBD2 identical over 7 bases. The receptor was derived from an adult in good health. The sample in question was peripheral blood, obtained on day 0 of AZD1222 vaccination. Here the CDR3 DNA reads TGCGCCAGCAGCCCTGGGGGGGTAAATCAAGAGACCCAGTACTTC. Protein product: CASSPGGVNQETQYF.